This T cell receptor beta chain is from a study of radiation and T cells in renal cell carcinoma. Measured with immunoSEQ multiplex PCR; TCRdb has only the in-frame clones, and not every one. The profile shows just over 95,000 clones, about 86% of them singletons. After removal of 5 bases from V and 0 bases from J, the junction contained 5 bases not matched to a gene. The CDR3 length is 16 residues. Germline V gene sequence: CDR1 SGHRS, CDR2 YFSETQ. Time point of the sample: baseline pretreatment blood. Treatment meaning: 15 Gy SBRT to primary tumor, nephrectomy 4 weeks later. This TCR was recovered from a man aged 50 to 60 with renal cell carcinoma. The J gene is TRBJ2-1, the V gene TRBV5-1; 10 nucleotides align to TRBD2. The sequencing here drew on blood, taken from a patient whose treatment included radiotherapy and nephrectomy. The CDR3: CASSLAGVSSYNEQFF. DNA of the CDR3: TGCGCCAGCAGTCTAGCGGGAGTTTCCTCCTACAATGAGCAGTTCTTC.